This T cell receptor beta chain was identified during a study of blood T cell repertoires in COVID-19. Profiling relied on immunoSEQ multiplex PCR, and the TCRdb table lists in-frame clones only, not all of them. The profile covers roughly 13,000 clones, with around 73% appearing a single time and about 20% taken by the ten largest. This clonotype originated in a boy aged 2-15 years with active or convalescent COVID-19. Sequencing input: peripheral blood.

The CDR3 protein is CASSSLGLAEGGEQFF. DNA for the CDR3: TGTGCCAGCAGTTCCTTGGGACTAGCGGAGGGGGGTGAGCAGTTCTTC. The rearrangement uses TRBV28 and TRBJ2-1, with 11 positions matching TRBD2. This CDR3 has 16 amino acids. J lost 9 bases, V lost 4 bases, and 11 bases had no gene match. CDR1 and CDR2 (germline): MDHEN, SYDVKM.